The rows below give T cell receptor beta chains drawn from one sample of a study of cytomegalovirus exposure and HLA in healthy donors. Libraries were prepared by immunoSEQ multiplex PCR; TCRdb keeps only in-frame clonotypes and omits some of them. The data hold approximately 180,000 clones, with around 79% observed a single time. The sample taken for sequencing was PBMCs. The receptors were gathered from a woman aged 50 to 60 in good health and CMV-seronegative. Both conserved end residues are part of each CDR3. A D gene is named only where the DNA matches it firmly. Size is omitted from some rows. Given values are once, few, many or a class for expanded clones.

cdr3_nt: TGTGCCAGTTCAGACTATGGCTACACCTTC
cdr3_aa: CASSDYGYTF
cdr3_length: 10
j_call: TRBJ1-2
d_call: .
clone_size: .
v_call: TRBV25-1

cdr3_nt: TGCGCCAGCAGCCAAGCACAGGGGGCGTTGGGTGGCTACACCTTC
cdr3_aa: CASSQAQGALGGYTF
cdr3_length: 15
j_call: TRBJ1-2
d_call: TRBD1
clone_size: .
v_call: TRBV4-3

cdr3_nt: TGTGCCAGCAGACGGGGACAGCCCTACGAGCAGTACTTC
cdr3_aa: CASRRGQPYEQYF
cdr3_length: 13
j_call: TRBJ2-7
d_call: TRBD1
clone_size: .
v_call: TRBV6-5

cdr3_nt: TGTGCCAGTAGTATCAAGCGGGAGTTCCCCAATGAGCAGTTCTTC
cdr3_aa: CASSIKREFPNEQFF
cdr3_length: 15
j_call: TRBJ2-1
d_call: TRBD2
clone_size: once
v_call: TRBV19

cdr3_nt: TGTGCCAGCAAGCTGACATCGAACTACGAGCAGTACTTC
cdr3_aa: CASKLTSNYEQYF
cdr3_length: 13
j_call: TRBJ2-7
d_call: .
clone_size: .
v_call: TRBV6-6

cdr3_nt: TGCAGCGTTGCGGTCACCTCAGATACGCAGTATTTT
cdr3_aa: CSVAVTSDTQYF
cdr3_length: 12
j_call: TRBJ2-3
d_call: .
clone_size: .
v_call: TRBV29-1

cdr3_nt: TGTGCCACCAGCAGTGGAGGGGATCCCTACGAGCAGTACTTC
cdr3_aa: CATSSGGDPYEQYF
cdr3_length: 14
j_call: TRBJ2-7
d_call: .
clone_size: .
v_call: TRBV15

cdr3_nt: TGTGCCAGCAGCTTAGAGGGACTTAATGAAAAACTGTTTTTT
cdr3_aa: CASSLEGLNEKLFF
cdr3_length: 14
j_call: TRBJ1-4
d_call: .
clone_size: .
v_call: TRBV7-2

cdr3_nt: TGCGCCAGCAGCTTGGCTCCAGGGTCGCTTCAGCCCCAGCATTTT
cdr3_aa: CASSLAPGSLQPQHF
cdr3_length: 15
j_call: TRBJ1-5
d_call: .
clone_size: .
v_call: TRBV5-1

cdr3_nt: TGCGCCAGCAGCCAAGAAGGACTAGCGGCAAACATTCAGTACTTC
cdr3_aa: CASSQEGLAANIQYF
cdr3_length: 15
j_call: TRBJ2-4
d_call: TRBD2
clone_size: .
v_call: TRBV4-3

cdr3_nt: TGCAGCGTTGGGCAGGGGAATGAAAAACTGTTTTTT
cdr3_aa: CSVGQGNEKLFF
cdr3_length: 12
j_call: TRBJ1-4
d_call: .
clone_size: .
v_call: TRBV29-1

cdr3_nt: TGTGCCAGCAGCGAAAGGGGGCTCAACAATGAAAAACTGTTTTTT
cdr3_aa: CASSERGLNNEKLFF
cdr3_length: 15
j_call: TRBJ1-4
d_call: TRBD1
clone_size: .
v_call: TRBV7-2

cdr3_nt: TGTGCCAGTAGCATGACAGGCTTCTCTGGAAACACCATATATTTT
cdr3_aa: CASSMTGFSGNTIYF
cdr3_length: 15
j_call: TRBJ1-3
d_call: .
clone_size: .
v_call: TRBV19

cdr3_nt: TGTGCCAGCAGTTACCGGCTCCTGGCAGGGGTAACTGAAGCTTTCTTT
cdr3_aa: CASSYRLLAGVTEAFF
cdr3_length: 16
j_call: TRBJ1-1
d_call: .
clone_size: .
v_call: TRBV6-5

cdr3_nt: TGTGCCAGTTCAAGAGGAGCCCGAAGGGGCAATGAGCAGTTCTTC
cdr3_aa: CASSRGARRGNEQFF
cdr3_length: 15
j_call: TRBJ2-1
d_call: .
clone_size: .
v_call: TRBV27

cdr3_nt: TGCGCCAGCAGCTTGGTCGTAGCGGGAGGTAGCTACGAGCAGTACTTC
cdr3_aa: CASSLVVAGGSYEQYF
cdr3_length: 16
j_call: TRBJ2-7
d_call: TRBD2
clone_size: .
v_call: TRBV5-1

cdr3_nt: TGTGCCAGCGCCTTAACAACTAGATCAGATGAGCAGTACTTC
cdr3_aa: CASALTTRSDEQYF
cdr3_length: 14
j_call: TRBJ2-7
d_call: .
clone_size: once
v_call: TRBV19

cdr3_nt: TGTGCCAGCAGCTTTTGGGGAGCGTCTGGCAATGGCTACACCTTC
cdr3_aa: CASSFWGASGNGYTF
cdr3_length: 15
j_call: TRBJ1-2
d_call: .
clone_size: .
v_call: TRBV7-9

cdr3_nt: TGTGCCAGCAGCCCCGGAGCGGGAGTCTCCTACGAGCAGTACTTC
cdr3_aa: CASSPGAGVSYEQYF
cdr3_length: 15
j_call: TRBJ2-7
d_call: TRBD2
clone_size: .
v_call: TRBV9

cdr3_nt: TGTGCCACGAGCGGCTACAGGGGTGGCACTGAAGCTTTCTTT
cdr3_aa: CATSGYRGGTEAFF
cdr3_length: 14
j_call: TRBJ1-1
d_call: TRBD1
clone_size: .
v_call: TRBV15

cdr3_nt: TGTGCCAGCAGCGTCGGGACTAGCGGGAGAGACGAGCAGTACTTC
cdr3_aa: CASSVGTSGRDEQYF
cdr3_length: 15
j_call: TRBJ2-7
d_call: TRBD2
clone_size: .
v_call: TRBV9

cdr3_nt: TGTGCCAGCAGGCTACGTACCGGTTCGACCGGGGAGCTGTTTTTT
cdr3_aa: CASRLRTGSTGELFF
cdr3_length: 15
j_call: TRBJ2-2
d_call: .
clone_size: .
v_call: TRBV6-1

cdr3_nt: TGCGCCAGCAGCCAACCCCCAGGGGGTCATCGCACAGATACGCAGTATTTT
cdr3_aa: CASSQPPGGHRTDTQYF
cdr3_length: 17
j_call: TRBJ2-3
d_call: TRBD1
clone_size: .
v_call: TRBV4-1

cdr3_nt: TGTGCCAGCAGTTTTCGGGCTAGCGGGTACTACAATGAGCAGTTCTTC
cdr3_aa: CASSFRASGYYNEQFF
cdr3_length: 16
j_call: TRBJ2-1
d_call: TRBD2
clone_size: .
v_call: TRBV28

cdr3_nt: TGTGCCAGCAGATCAACAGCGAACACTGAAGCTTTCTTT
cdr3_aa: CASRSTANTEAFF
cdr3_length: 13
j_call: TRBJ1-1
d_call: .
clone_size: .
v_call: TRBV28

cdr3_nt: TGCAGCGCTTTTACCAAGGGGGAGGGCCGAGGAGAACAAGAGACCCAGTACTTC
cdr3_aa: CSAFTKGEGRGEQETQYF
cdr3_length: 18
j_call: TRBJ2-5
d_call: .
clone_size: .
v_call: TRBV29-1

cdr3_nt: TGTGCCATCAGTGAGTCCCTAGGGCGGACAGAAGCTAACTATGGCTACACCTTC
cdr3_aa: CAISESLGRTEANYGYTF
cdr3_length: 18
j_call: TRBJ1-2
d_call: .
clone_size: .
v_call: TRBV10-3

cdr3_nt: TGTGCCAGCAGCTTAGAACAGGGGGCTCCCTACGAGCAGTACTTC
cdr3_aa: CASSLEQGAPYEQYF
cdr3_length: 15
j_call: TRBJ2-7
d_call: TRBD1
clone_size: .
v_call: TRBV7-9

cdr3_nt: TGTGCCAGCAGCATCACCGGGACAGGGTACAATCAGCCCCAGCATTTT
cdr3_aa: CASSITGTGYNQPQHF
cdr3_length: 16
j_call: TRBJ1-5
d_call: TRBD1
clone_size: .
v_call: TRBV5-6

cdr3_nt: TGCGCCAGCAGCGGGGGGTACGAGCAGTACTTC
cdr3_aa: CASSGGYEQYF
cdr3_length: 11
j_call: TRBJ2-7
d_call: TRBD2
clone_size: .
v_call: TRBV10-2

cdr3_nt: TGTGCCAGCAGTTTATTGGGGGCGCTTGGCTACACCTTC
cdr3_aa: CASSLLGALGYTF
cdr3_length: 13
j_call: TRBJ1-2
d_call: .
clone_size: .
v_call: TRBV28

cdr3_nt: TGTGCCAGCAGCTTGACGGGAGAAGGCTACACCTTC
cdr3_aa: CASSLTGEGYTF
cdr3_length: 12
j_call: TRBJ1-2
d_call: .
clone_size: .
v_call: TRBV7-9

cdr3_nt: TGCGCCAGCAGCTTTGACAGGGTAACTGGAAACACCATATATTTT
cdr3_aa: CASSFDRVTGNTIYF
cdr3_length: 15
j_call: TRBJ1-3
d_call: TRBD1
clone_size: once
v_call: TRBV5-1

cdr3_nt: TGTGCCAGCAGAAAGGGGGACCTCTTGCGACAGCCCCAGCATTTT
cdr3_aa: CASRKGDLLRQPQHF
cdr3_length: 15
j_call: TRBJ1-5
d_call: .
clone_size: .
v_call: TRBV28

cdr3_nt: TGCGCCAGCAGCTTCCCAGCTAGCTATGGCTACACCTTC
cdr3_aa: CASSFPASYGYTF
cdr3_length: 13
j_call: TRBJ1-2
d_call: .
clone_size: once
v_call: TRBV5-1

cdr3_nt: TGTGCCAGTAGTATAGGAGGGACAGGGGGCTCCTACGAGCAGTACTTC
cdr3_aa: CASSIGGTGGSYEQYF
cdr3_length: 16
j_call: TRBJ2-7
d_call: TRBD1
clone_size: .
v_call: TRBV19

cdr3_nt: TGTGCCAGCAGCCAAGGACTGATTAATGAAAAACTGTTTTTT
cdr3_aa: CASSQGLINEKLFF
cdr3_length: 14
j_call: TRBJ1-4
d_call: .
clone_size: .
v_call: TRBV7-2

cdr3_nt: TGTGCCAGCAGTGAAGCCGGTGGTACTAACACTGAAGCTTTCTTT
cdr3_aa: CASSEAGGTNTEAFF
cdr3_length: 15
j_call: TRBJ1-1
d_call: .
clone_size: once
v_call: TRBV2

cdr3_nt: TGTGCCAGCAGCTCCCCGACAGCTCCGGAAAAACTGTTTTTT
cdr3_aa: CASSSPTAPEKLFF
cdr3_length: 14
j_call: TRBJ1-4
d_call: .
clone_size: .
v_call: TRBV7-9

cdr3_nt: TGTGCCAGCAGCCAACAGGGTGCTGAAGCTTTCTTT
cdr3_aa: CASSQQGAEAFF
cdr3_length: 12
j_call: TRBJ1-1
d_call: .
clone_size: .
v_call: TRBV7-9

cdr3_nt: TGTGCCATCAGTGAGTCGATTGGGACAGGGGGATACCACGAGCAGTACTTC
cdr3_aa: CAISESIGTGGYHEQYF
cdr3_length: 17
j_call: TRBJ2-7
d_call: TRBD1
clone_size: .
v_call: TRBV10-3